The 17 T cell receptor beta chains presented below share a single source sample, sequenced in a study of control samples from healthy donors and cancer patients. Here immunoSEQ multiplex PCR was the method, and the copy in TCRdb shows in-frame clones only, minus some. The data hold over 50,000 clones, with around 90% observed a single time. Sequenced sample: blood. Every receptor here comes from a man aged 45-65 years in good health.

This clone occurred a few times. The chain links TRBV19 to TRBJ1-5; D remains ambiguous. With 4 bases removed from V and 0 bases from J, the gap between germline ends came to 4 bases. CDR3 size: 13 residues. Germline V gene sequence: CDR1 LNHDA, CDR2 SQIVND (reference sequence). Written as DNA, the CDR3 is TGTGCCAGTAGTAGTAATAGCAATCAGCCCCAGCATTTT. This translates into CASSSNSNQPQHF.

CDR3 amino acids: CASSYTGDSYETQYF. The CDR3 DNA sequence: TGTGCCAGCAGTTATACAGGGGATTCTTATGAGACCCAGTACTTC. The V and J genes are TRBV27 and TRBJ2-5; 7 bases align to TRBD1. There are 15 residues in the CDR3. Germline loops: CDR1 MNHEY, CDR2 SMNVEV (reference sequence). V shed 4 bases and J 5 bases; nucleotides not matched to a gene: 10.

This chain uses TRBV28 with TRBJ1-1, with 9 bases aligning to TRBD1. Germline CDR1 and CDR2: MDHEN and SYDVKM. CDR3 length: 16 amino acids. After removal of 3 bases from V and 2 bases from J, the junction contained 7 bases not matched to a gene. CDR3 protein: CASSFLLTGGNTEAFF. CDR3 coding DNA: TGTGCCAGCAGTTTCCTCCTTACAGGGGGCAACACTGAAGCTTTCTTT.

V gene TRBV27 combines with J gene TRBJ2-7; 10 nucleotides agree with TRBD1. V was pared by 8 bases and J by 3 bases, with 4 bases of the junction left unmatched. CDR1 MNHEY and CDR2 SMNVEV come from the germline V gene (reference sequence). This CDR3 is built from 13 residues. CDR3 bases: TGTGCCAGCGGCAGGACAGGGGGCTACGAGCAGTACTTC. It translates to CASGRTGGYEQYF.

The rearrangement uses TRBV4-1 and TRBJ2-2; 12 bases are a match to TRBD2. V dropped 0 bases and J dropped 5; count of bases not matched to a gene: 4. The CDR3 has 17 residues. In germline, CDR1 is MGHRA, CDR2 YSYEKL. The DNA for the CDR3 is TGCGCCAGCAGCCAAGATAAACTAGCGGGAGGTACCGGGGAGCTGTTTTTT. It specifies CASSQDKLAGGTGELFF.

V gene TRBV12-3 or TRBV12-4 combines with J gene TRBJ2-5; no reliable D call. The CDR3 length is 12 residues. Trimming left V 1 base short and J 4 bases short, with 4 bases between. As DNA, the CDR3 is TGTGCCAGCAGTTTAGTCGGAGAGACCCAGTACTTC. This translates into CASSLVGETQYF.

The chain is built from TRBV6-6 and TRBJ2-7, with TRBD1 as a possible D gene (6 bases). CDR1 MNHNY and CDR2 SVGAGI come from the germline V gene (reference sequence). Trimming removed 6 bases at V and 6 bases at J, with 18 bases between. The CDR3 is 14 amino acids. The chain's CDR3 is CASRPGQTRGEQYF. The DNA for the CDR3 is TGTGCCAGCAGACCCGGACAGACCCGGGGCGAGCAGTACTTC.

In nucleotides, the CDR3 is TGTGCCAGCTCACAGGACAGGGTAATTGAAAAACTGTTTTTT. It specifies CASSQDRVIEKLFF. The V and J genes are TRBV18 and TRBJ1-4; TRBD1 matches 8 bases. The CDR3 spans 14 residues. V shed 4 bases, J shed 7 bases, and the junction held 5 bases outside the gene matches. Germline V gene sequence: CDR1 KGHSH, CDR2 LQKENI.

This chain uses TRBV5-6 with TRBJ2-1, with 7 bases that match TRBD1. The CDR3 is made up of 15 amino acids. V lost 4 bases to trimming and J lost 4 bases; unmatched junction nucleotides: 8. CDR1 and CDR2 (germline): SGHDT, YYEEEE. The CDR3 nucleotides read TGTGCCAGCAGCCCTGCAGGGGGAGATTACAATGAGCAGTTCTTC. The encoded protein is CASSPAGGDYNEQFF.

The chain uses TRBV18 and TRBJ2-1, with D possibly matching TRBD2 (7 bases). The CDR3 is 15 residues long. V lost 4 bases and J 2 bases, leaving 12 bases between the germline ends. The germline gives CDR1 KGHSH, CDR2 LQKENI. The CDR3 DNA follows: TGTGCCAGCTCACAAGGGGAGGGGGCCTACAATGAGCAGTTCTTC. This encodes CASSQGEGAYNEQFF.

The chain employs TRBV11-2 and TRBJ2-1, with no clear D. The CDR3 has 15 amino acids. With 2 bases removed from V and 1 base from J, the gap between germline ends came to 9 bases. Germline-derived CDR1 and CDR2 are SGHAT and FQNNGV. The CDR3 DNA is TGTGCCAGCAGCTTAATAGCTGGTTCCTACAATGAGCAGTTCTTC. Its protein is CASSLIAGSYNEQFF.

V and J are TRBV18 and TRBJ2-7; 7 bases match TRBD1. This CDR3 has 14 amino acids. V was clipped by 4 bases and J by 2 bases; unmatched bases: 5. CDR1 KGHSH and CDR2 LQKENI come from the germline V gene. CDR3: CASSLQGFAYEQYF. In DNA, the CDR3 is TGTGCCAGCTCACTACAGGGGTTCGCCTACGAGCAGTACTTC.

This chain joins TRBV14 and TRBJ2-7; 10 bases match TRBD2. This CDR3 has 14 residues. Looked up from germline, CDR1 is SGHDN and CDR2 is FVKESK. Losses at the gene ends were 4 bases for V and 7 bases for J; bases not matched to a gene: 7. Written as DNA, the CDR3 is TGTGCCAGCAGCCCGTACCTAGCGGGGGAAGAGCAGTACTTC. Its translation is CASSPYLAGEEQYF.

The chain carries TRBV7-9 and TRBJ2-7, with D perhaps TRBD2 (6 bases). CDR3 length equals 14 residues. V lost 6 bases to trimming and J lost 1 base, with 13 bases between them. Germline CDR1 reads SEHNR; CDR2 reads FQNEAQ (reference sequence). The CDR3 loop is CASSPPGGSYEQYF. CDR3 nucleotide sequence: TGTGCCAGCAGTCCCCCTGGGGGGTCCTACGAGCAGTACTTC.

This chain connects TRBV15 to TRBJ2-3; the match to TRBD2 covers 13 bases. The germline V gene has CDR1 LNHNV and CDR2 YYDKDF (reference sequence). This CDR3 comprises 18 residues. Trimming took 0 bases from V and 0 from J; bases not matched to a gene: 3. CDR3 sequence (DNA): TGTGCCACCAGCAGAGATCCGGGACTAGCGGGGAGCACAGATACGCAGTATTTT. Protein product: CATSRDPGLAGSTDTQYF. Full variable domain (outside the CDR3, taken from reference TRBV15 and TRBJ2-3): DAMVIQNPRYQVTQFGKPVTLSCSQTLNHNVMYWYQQKSSQAPKLLFHYYDKDFNNEADTPDNFQSRRPNTSFCFLDIRSPGLGDTAMYLCATSRDPGLAGSTDTQYFGPGTRLTVL.

The chain links TRBV28 to TRBJ1-2, with TRBD1 as a possible D gene (5 bases). The CDR3 runs to 15 residues. V lost 4 bases and J lost 8, with 20 bases in between. Germline CDR1 and CDR2: MDHEN and SYDVKM. DNA of the CDR3: TGTGCCAGCAGTTCCCTAAGGGACCCATCGGAAGGCTACACCTTC. Its translation: CASSSLRDPSEGYTF.

This chain's CDR3 is CASSQRGAPTLGANVLTF. The DNA of the CDR3 is TGTGCCAGCAGCCAAAGAGGCGCCCCCACTCTGGGGGCCAACGTCCTGACTTTC. The chain has TRBV3-1 (or the pseudogene TRBV3-2) and TRBJ2-6; D call uncertain. The germline V and J ends were trimmed by 2 bases and 4 bases, with 18 bases remaining between them. Germline V lookup: CDR1 LGHDT, CDR2 YNNKEL (reference sequence). The CDR3 consists of 18 residues.